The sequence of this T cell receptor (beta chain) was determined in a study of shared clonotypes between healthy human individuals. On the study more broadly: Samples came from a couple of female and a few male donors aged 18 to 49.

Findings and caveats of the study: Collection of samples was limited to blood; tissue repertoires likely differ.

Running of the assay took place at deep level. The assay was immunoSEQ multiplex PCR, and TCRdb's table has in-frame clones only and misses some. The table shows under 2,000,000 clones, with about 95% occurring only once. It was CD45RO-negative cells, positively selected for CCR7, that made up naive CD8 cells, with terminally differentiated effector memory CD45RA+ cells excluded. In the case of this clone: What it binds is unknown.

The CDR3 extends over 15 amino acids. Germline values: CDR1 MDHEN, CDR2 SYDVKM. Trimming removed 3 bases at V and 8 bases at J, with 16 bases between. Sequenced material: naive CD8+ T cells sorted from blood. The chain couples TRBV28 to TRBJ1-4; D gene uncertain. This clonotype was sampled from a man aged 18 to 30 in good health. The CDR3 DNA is TGTGCCAGCAGTTTCCCAACCTCTGAGGGAGAAAAACTGTTTTTT. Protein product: CASSFPTSEGEKLFF.